This entry lists 23 T cell receptor beta chains sequenced from one sample in a study of breast tumors, draining lymph nodes, adjacent tissues. From the multiplex PCR reads, TCRdb called clonotypes with MiXCR, one entry per CDR3 protein. The sample gives approximately 63,000 distinct CDR3 sequences, roughly 59% of which show up once; around 20% is in the top ten. Material: breast tumor tissue. These receptors originate from a female donor with breast cancer. Some clones in this sample may be carry-over from other donors' samples.

This clonotype was seen many times. The chain has TRBV10-2 and TRBJ2-7; tentative D call: TRBD1 (6 bases). V lost 2 bases, J lost 0 bases, and 8 bases lay in between. The CDR3 totals 14 residues. The germline gives CDR1 WSHSY, CDR2 SAAADI. As DNA, the CDR3 is TGCGCCAGCAGTGAGCTAGGGGGCTCCTACGAGCAGTACTTC. It yields the protein CASSELGGSYEQYF.

The rearrangement links TRBV7-9 to TRBJ2-7; 9 bases match TRBD2. The CDR3 length is 15 residues. Losses at the gene ends were 2 bases for V and 0 bases for J; bases not matched to a gene: 2. CDR1 and CDR2 from the germline V gene are SEHNR and FQNEAQ (reference sequence). In nucleotides, the CDR3 is TGTGCCAGCAGCTTACAACTAGCGGGCTCCTACGAGCAGTACTTC. Its translation: CASSLQLAGSYEQYF.

Many counts were recorded for this clonotype. An end of the junction differs from the germline gene, which may be a read error. The chain employs TRBV6-2 or TRBV6-3 and TRBJ2-1; the match to TRBD2 covers 10 bases. Germline V gives CDR1 MNHEY, CDR2 SVGEGT. The length of the CDR3 is 16 residues. The CDR3 nucleotides read TGTGCCAGCAGTCCTTTCAGCGGGGGGGCCTATAATGAGCAGTTCTTC. It yields the protein CASSPFSGGAYNEQFF.

V and J are TRBV7-9 and TRBJ2-1, with 8 bases identical to TRBD2. CDR3 length equals 16 residues. V lost 6 bases to trimming and J lost 10 bases; unmatched junction nucleotides: 17. The germline gives CDR1 SEHNR, CDR2 FQNEAQ (reference sequence). The CDR3 spells CASSAGGGLVVVEQFF. DNA for the CDR3: TGTGCCAGCAGTGCGGGTGGGGGACTAGTGGTCGTCGAGCAGTTCTTC.

The sample holds many counts of this clonotype. V usage is TRBV20-1 and J usage is TRBJ2-5; D gene ambiguous. V dropped 6 bases and J dropped 1 base, with 15 bases sitting between them. The CDR3 extends over 14 amino acids. Germline CDR1 and CDR2: DFQATT and SNEGSKA (reference sequence). As DNA, the CDR3 is TGCAGTGCCCGCATCAGTGCTCTCCAAGAGACCCAGTACTTC. This translates into CSARISALQETQYF.

The chain has TRBV6-2 or TRBV6-3 and TRBJ2-1; TRBD2 aligns across 13 bases. This CDR3 has 19 residues. V was clipped by 6 bases and J by 0 bases; unmatched bases: 11. CDR1 is MNHEY and CDR2 is SVGEGT in the germline V gene. CDR3 DNA sequence: TGTGCCAGCAGCTTACTAGCGGGAGGGCCGGGGGCCTCCTACAATGAGCAGTTCTTC. It specifies CASSLLAGGPGASYNEQFF.

This clonotype was counted only a few times. A much larger clonotype is one base distant, so this may be a read error. Given the absence of the conserved phenylalanine or tryptophan at the CDR3 end, a read error is likely. It is unclear where the CDR3 begins or ends on the DNA, so no DNA is shown, and the CDR3 is as TCRdb lists it. The chain recombines TRBV14 with TRBJ2-5; the table gives TRBD1 as D, unverified against the DNA. The germline CDR1 and CDR2 sequences are SGHDN and FVKESK. The CDR3 length is 14 residues, termini included. The CDR3 spells CASSQRTGAETQSL.

This clonotype has a single count. This chain links TRBV2 with TRBJ1-5; possibly TRBD1 for D (6 bases). The germline V and J ends were trimmed by 4 bases and 0 bases, with 25 bases remaining between them. The V gene's germline CDR1 is SNHLY and CDR2 FYNNEI. The CDR3 length is 20 residues. The CDR3 DNA reads as TGTGCCAGCAGTGGAGTTTCGAAGGGGGGCTCCGAGAATAGCAATCAGCCCCAGCATTTT. It specifies CASSGVSKGGSENSNQPQHF.

The CDR3 sequence is CASSLGWAEGGNTEAFF. DNA of the CDR3: TGTGCCAGCAGCCTTGGGTGGGCCGAAGGGGGAAACACTGAAGCTTTCTTT. V gene TRBV11-2 combines with J gene TRBJ1-1; a weak D match, TRBD1 (6 bases). This CDR3 is built from 17 residues. Germline V gives CDR1 SGHAT, CDR2 FQNNGV. V shed 5 bases and J shed 2 bases, with 21 bases lying between them.

With respect to this clonotype: The germline gene is not matched at one end of the junction; a read error may be the cause. The V and J genes are TRBV6-6 and TRBJ2-5, with TRBD2 matching 8 bases. CDR1 and CDR2 (germline): MNHNY, SVGAGI (reference sequence). This CDR3 is 17 amino acids long. The CDR3 sequence is CASSHSGIAGLQETQYF. The CDR3 nucleotides are TGTGCCAGCAGTCACTCGGGCATAGCGGGACTCCAAGAGACCCAGTACTTC.

The J gene is TRBJ2-5, the V gene TRBV4-3; 7 positions agree with TRBD1. The CDR3 loop spans 16 amino acids. V dropped 1 base and J dropped 3; count of bases not matched to a gene: 8. CDR1 is LGHNA and CDR2 is YSLEER in the germline V gene. As DNA, the CDR3 is TGCGCCAGCAGCCAAGCGAACAGGGGAAGGGAAGAGACCCAGTACTTC. This codes for CASSQANRGREETQYF.

This clonotype was seen ten or more times. The chain is built from TRBV5-8 and TRBJ2-2; D is unresolved. Germline V lookup: CDR1 SGHTS, CDR2 YDEGEE. Trimming shortened V by 0 bases and J by 2 bases, and 11 bases separated the two germline ends. The CDR3 contains 16 residues. In DNA form, the CDR3 reads TGTGCCAGCAGCTTGGCCCGACGGATTAACACCGGGGAGCTGTTTTTT. It specifies CASSLARRINTGELFF.

The chain combines TRBV7-9 with TRBJ2-7; 9 positions agree with TRBD1. This CDR3 region has 17 residues. The V and J ends lost 1 base and 4 bases, in that order; junction bases with no gene match: 11. The germline V gene encodes CDR1 SEHNR and CDR2 FQNEAQ (reference sequence). The CDR3 bases are TGTGCCAGCAGCTTAGTAGGGGGAGGGACAGGGAGGTACGAGCAGTACTTC. It translates to CASSLVGGGTGRYEQYF.

This clonotype was counted at least ten times. The chain combines TRBV9 with TRBJ2-5; D remains ambiguous. The V gene's germline CDR1 is SGDLS and CDR2 YYNGEE. The CDR3 has 12 residues. Deletions cut 2 bases from V and 4 bases from J, with 6 bases between. CDR3 DNA: TGTGCCAGCAGCGTTAATGGAGAGACCCAGTACTTC. Its protein product is CASSVNGETQYF.

This clonotype was seen repeatedly, ten times or more. A much larger clone differs from this one at a single base, so this may be a read error. The chain recombines TRBV13 with TRBJ2-5; 8 positions match TRBD2. CDR3 length: 14 amino acids. Per the germline V gene, CDR1 is PRHDT and CDR2 is FYEKMQ (reference sequence). J gave up 5 bases and V 2 bases, and 4 bases lay outside the gene matches. CDR3 sequence: CASSLRSSGETQYF. CDR3 bases: TGTGCCAGCAGCTTACGCTCTAGCGGGGAGACCCAGTACTTC.

The chain recombines TRBV10-3 with TRBJ2-7; unclear D gene. Germline CDR1 ENHRY, CDR2 SYGVKD. The CDR3 is 13 residues long. Deletions cut 5 bases from V and 0 bases from J, with 8 bases between. CDR3: CAISQERSYEQYF. CDR3 nucleotides: TGTGCCATCAGTCAGGAGCGCTCCTACGAGCAGTACTTC.

V usage is TRBV28 and J usage is TRBJ2-1; D perhaps matches TRBD1 (5 bases). CDR3 length equals 15 residues. Germline values: CDR1 MDHEN, CDR2 SYDVKM. V was trimmed by 3 bases and J by 6 bases, leaving 15 bases between them. CDR3 amino acids: CASSFGIGVGNEQFF. In DNA, the CDR3 is TGTGCCAGCAGTTTCGGAATAGGGGTCGGCAATGAGCAGTTCTTC.

V gene TRBV19 combines with J gene TRBJ2-3; 9 positions match TRBD2. V dropped 6 bases and J dropped 0; count of bases not matched to a gene: 10. Germline CDR1 is LNHDA and CDR2 is SQIVND (reference sequence). The CDR3 runs to 17 residues. This CDR3 reads CASRSGGTSGSTDTQYF. The CDR3 DNA follows: TGTGCCAGTAGGTCAGGAGGTACTAGCGGGAGCACAGATACGCAGTATTTT.

The chain couples TRBV7-2 to TRBJ2-5, with D uncertain. This CDR3 region has 11 residues. Germline V gives CDR1 SGHTA, CDR2 FQGNSA. Between the trimmed V and J ends, which lost 4 bases and 5 bases, there was a span of 5 bases. In DNA form, the CDR3 reads TGTGCCAGCAGCTCTCGGGAGACCCAGTACTTC. This codes for CASSSRETQYF.

The chain recombines TRBV5-1 with TRBJ2-2; D not certain. The CDR3 extends over 15 amino acids. The germline gives CDR1 SGHRS, CDR2 YFSETQ. V was trimmed by 4 bases and J by 4 bases, leaving 14 bases between them. This CDR3 is CASSTQVWSTGELFF. DNA of the CDR3: TGCGCCAGCAGCACCCAGGTTTGGAGCACCGGGGAGCTGTTTTTT. The variable domain in full, with the rest retrieved from reference TRBV5-1 and TRBJ2-2, is KAGVTQTPRYLIKTRGQQVTLSCSPISGHRSVSWYQQTPGQGLQFLFEYFSETQRNKGNFPGRFSGRQFSNSRSEMNVSTLELGDSALYLCASSTQVWSTGELFFGEGSRLTVL.

In this sample, this clonotype turned up many times. Given a much more abundant clone one base away, this may be a read error. V usage is TRBV11-1 and J usage is TRBJ2-7, with 9 bases fitting TRBD1. This CDR3 is built from 15 residues. Germline V gene sequence: CDR1 SGHAT, CDR2 FQDESV (reference sequence). V gave up 3 bases and J gave up 2 bases; unmatched junction bases: 5. CDR3 DNA: TGTGCCAGCAGCTTCCGGGACAGGGCCACCTACGAGCAGTACTTC. The encoded protein is CASSFRDRATYEQYF.

This clonotype was detected ten times or more. The gene calls are TRBV20-1 and TRBJ1-5; perhaps TRBD1 as D (5 bases). Germline CDR1 DFQATT, CDR2 SNEGSKA (reference sequence). With 3 bases removed from V and 5 bases from J, the gap between germline ends came to 17 bases. The CDR3 sequence is 15 residues long. The CDR3 DNA sequence: TGCAGTGCTAGGATGGGTGGGGAGGGGCATCAGCCCCAGCATTTT. This encodes CSARMGGEGHQPQHF.

In this sample, this clonotype turned up many times. J is TRBJ2-3 and V is TRBV24-1; no firm D call. With 0 bases removed from V and 2 bases from J, the gap between germline ends came to 11 bases. Germline V gene data show CDR1 as KGHDR and CDR2 as SFDVKD. CDR3 length: 16 amino acids. Here the CDR3 reads CATSDLGRENTDTQYF. In DNA, the CDR3 is TGTGCCACCAGTGATTTGGGACGCGAGAACACAGATACGCAGTATTTT.